Reported below is one T cell receptor beta chain. Its antigen remains unidentified. The data are from a study of metastatic and nonmetastatic thyroid tumors. At the level of the study: Both malignant and benign thyroid patients supplied peripheral blood and tumor or nodule tissue samples, across which the repertoires of these patients were then compared.

Original analysis: Between-group CDR3 differences, defined by clinicopathological status, yielded a distant-metastasis classifier for papillary thyroid cancer. TCRdb re-called the PCR reads via MiXCR. The V and J calls and clone size come from TCRdb's table, not from the authors' own analysis. Of about 22,000 clones listed, 36% are singletons. This CDR3 is built from 16 residues. Germline values: CDR1 SGHAT, CDR2 FQNNGV. V was cut by 3 bases and J by 0 bases, with 15 bases left in between. Study-wide results and caveats: It was reported that TCR beta diversity was significantly higher in malignant thyroid tumors than benign nodules, in blood and tumor.

No patient received treatment before thyroid surgery. Specimen: blood. The clonotype originates from a male donor with papillary thyroid cancer or a benign thyroid nodule (not recorded which). Some clones in this sample may be carry-over from other donors' samples. The J gene is TRBJ2-7, the V gene TRBV11-2, with D unclear. The CDR3 bases are TGTGCCAGCAGCTTTGGTCGGCTGGGCAGCTCCTACGAGCAGTACTTC. This sequence encodes CASSFGRLGSSYEQYF.